These T cell receptor beta chains were read from a single sample in a study of T-cell memory formation after mild COVID-19. TCRdb passed the 5' RACE reads through MiXCR, listing each CDR3 protein once. The sample lists over 120,000 distinct CDR3 sequences; around 25% were seen once. The sequencing sample was made of PBMCs or a T cell subset sorted from them (not recorded which). Every receptor here comes from an adult woman who had mild COVID-19 (a few samples of this study predate the infection). Cell type and time point are not known. The conserved cysteine and the conserved F or W are not part of the CDR3 here.

V	J	CDR3
TRBV5-6	TRBJ1-2	ASSFGQGNYGYT
TRBV12-3/TRBV12-4	TRBJ1-2	ASSLSRDYGYT
TRBV7-9	TRBJ2-5	ASSITGARETQY
TRBV5-1	TRBJ2-7	ASSLGQGVQY
TRBV5-1	TRBJ1-1	ASSFIPAAMNTEAF
TRBV11-2	TRBJ2-2	ASIPTEDTGELF
TRBV15	TRBJ2-7	ATSRGQGAIVDEQY
TRBV2	TRBJ2-3	ASSEWREGLSTDTQY
TRBV6-5	TRBJ2-7	ASSYSAGSSYEQY
TRBV7-2	TRBJ1-5	ASSLRGDQPQH
TRBV6-5	TRBJ2-7	ASSFGQGSYEQY
TRBV10-3	TRBJ2-2	AISAIRTGGNTGELF
TRBV5-6	TRBJ2-7	ASSSGLLRSEQY
TRBV10-3	TRBJ1-1	AISESERVSRTEAF
TRBV18	TRBJ2-3	ASSPRTGGKD
TRBV24-1	TRBJ2-1	ATSDPRQDDIENEQF
TRBV7-2	TRBJ2-1	ASSLDLSVAEQF
TRBV5-6	TRBJ2-3	ASSLRGRHTDTQY
TRBV4-1	TRBJ1-1	ASSPTGLEAF
TRBV9	TRBJ2-7	ASSPLVSIYEQY
TRBV4-3	TRBJ1-5	ASSQVVNQPQH
TRBV12-3/TRBV12-4	TRBJ2-7	ASSFRTSYEQY
TRBV5-1	TRBJ1-1	ASSSLGEDTEAF
TRBV27	TRBJ2-2	ASSSVSGRVNTGELF
TRBV5-5	TRBJ1-5	ASSLGGSGSNQPQH
TRBV5-1	TRBJ2-1	ASSSPGLAGYNEQF
TRBV27	TRBJ1-1	ASSLIRGNTEAF
TRBV19	TRBJ1-1	ASSIDGGNTEAF
TRBV12-3/TRBV12-4	TRBJ2-6	ASSLTGDTSGANVLT
TRBV29-1	TRBJ2-3	SVERRGGQY
TRBV4-3	TRBJ2-1	ASSQDGGRNNEQF
TRBV4-1	TRBJ2-1	ASSQGRDLNEQF
TRBV15	TRBJ2-7	ATSRDGQGDYEQY
TRBV6-2/TRBV6-3	TRBJ2-5	ASSYSSRIPETQY
TRBV30	TRBJ1-2	AWSDPERGDGYT
TRBV7-9	TRBJ2-4	ASSREAKNIQY
TRBV10-3	TRBJ2-2	AIGTGETGELF
TRBV7-3	TRBJ1-6	ASSFDYNSPLH
TRBV20-1	TRBJ2-7	SANEAYEQY
TRBV3-2	TRBJ2-3	ASSQDGTSGIPTDTQY
TRBV7-2	TRBJ2-7	ASSLGGGAYEQY
TRBV7-9	TRBJ2-7	ASSLGYRGSYEQY
TRBV25-1	TRBJ1-2	ASSDWDRGSWGYT
TRBV12-3/TRBV12-4	TRBJ2-7	ASSFLTRAYEQY
TRBV7-9	TRBJ2-7	ASSLEESYEQY
TRBV7-9	TRBJ1-6	ASSLGSPLH
TRBV15	TRBJ2-1	ATSGSRLAGLANEQF
TRBV5-1	TRBJ2-1	ASSLEGTSNEQF
TRBV27	TRBJ1-2	ASSPTGMIYGYT
TRBV5-1	TRBJ1-1	ASTPGRGEDTEAF
TRBV9	TRBJ2-6	ASSAHNSGANVLT
TRBV14	TRBJ2-1	ASSQGSGHEQF
TRBV24-1	TRBJ2-7	ATSVARPWSYEQY